This entry describes one T cell receptor (beta chain). Its antigen is undetermined. Germline-derived CDR1 and CDR2 are MGHDK and SYGVNS. The V end lost 5 bases, the J end lost 3 bases, and 8 bases lay between the germline ends. This CDR3 region has 13 residues. UMIs and sample barcodes were carried by the TCR alpha and TCR beta cDNA libraries that 5'RACE produced using constant-segment primers. One entry per CDR3 protein, called by TCRdb with MiXCR from the 5' RACE reads. Among under 400,000 distinct CDR3 sequences, under 25% were seen once, and the ten largest hold approximately 12%. The sample belongs to a study of T-cell memory formation after mild COVID-19. On the study more broadly: In these data, TCR clusters were largely donor specific. Study results and limitations: Cross-reactive memory apparently joined, as some responding clones appeared in pre-infection memory.

The genes are TRBV25-1 and TRBJ1-3; D gene unclear. Sequences were obtained from PBMCs or a T cell subset sorted from them (not recorded which). The clonotype was recovered from an adult woman who had mild COVID-19 (a few samples of this study predate the infection). Cell type and time point are not known. The CDR3 loop is CASSSLLGNTIYF. In DNA, the CDR3 is TGTGCCAGCAGTAGCCTTCTTGGAAACACCATATATTTT. Combining the CDR3 with reference TRBV25-1 and TRBJ1-3 gives the whole variable domain EADIYQTPRYLVIGTGKKITLECSQTMGHDKMYWYQQDPGMELHLIHYSYGVNSTEKGDLSSESTVSRIRTEHFPLTLESARPSHTSQYLCASSSLLGNTIYFGEGSWLTVV.